This TCR beta chain was identified during a study of PD-1 blockade in classical Hodgkin lymphoma. Here immunoSEQ multiplex PCR was the method, and the copy in TCRdb shows in-frame clones only, minus some. The sample holds approximately 150,000 clones, nearly 80% seen once. Relapse was seen in all patients after autologous stem cell transplantation, and brentuximab vedotin exposure was variable. Complete response, partial response or progressive disease constituted the best response categories observed. The study's findings and limits: CD4+ TCR diversity, unlike CD8+, rose significantly by C4D1. Possible causes of repertoire differences, disease activity or prior therapy, remain undefined. Newly diagnosed patients reportedly had lower baseline TCR diversity than healthy donors.

As to this clone: The antigen is not known.

The sequences come from peripheral blood mononuclear cells (PBMCs), collected before the second cycle of nivolumab. The sequence came from a human donor with classical Hodgkin lymphoma.

In DNA form, the CDR3 reads TGTGCCAGCAGTAGCTACGAGCAGTACTTC. Translated, it gives CASSSYEQYF. The chain carries TRBV2 and TRBJ2-7; D ambiguous. From germline, CDR1 is SNHLY and CDR2 FYNNEI. Trimming stripped 5 bases from V and 3 bases from J, with 2 bases between. The CDR3 is 10 residues long.